The present TCR beta chain was sequenced within a study of response to subunit inactivated influenza vaccine. TCRdb ran MiXCR on the RT-PCR reads and lists one entry per CDR3 protein. In the table there are about 500,000 distinct CDR3 sequences, 15% to 20% of which are singletons. This clonotype was seen a few times. The antigen is undetermined. Trimming stripped 4 bases from V and 4 bases from J, with 8 bases between. CDR1 and CDR2 from the germline V gene are SGHDN and FVKESK. This CDR3 contains 12 residues. Study observations and caveats: Researchers suggested that each seasonal influenza vaccination recruits few new T cells.

This sample comprised CD4+ T cells sorted from PBMCs, obtained roughly 24 months after vaccination. The clonotype originates from a man between 45 and 75 years old who received an inactivated influenza vaccine. The chain uses TRBV14 and TRBJ2-7; no definite D call. The CDR3 sequence is CASSPGWYEQYF. The CDR3 bases are TGTGCCAGCAGCCCCGGTTGGTACGAGCAGTACTTC.